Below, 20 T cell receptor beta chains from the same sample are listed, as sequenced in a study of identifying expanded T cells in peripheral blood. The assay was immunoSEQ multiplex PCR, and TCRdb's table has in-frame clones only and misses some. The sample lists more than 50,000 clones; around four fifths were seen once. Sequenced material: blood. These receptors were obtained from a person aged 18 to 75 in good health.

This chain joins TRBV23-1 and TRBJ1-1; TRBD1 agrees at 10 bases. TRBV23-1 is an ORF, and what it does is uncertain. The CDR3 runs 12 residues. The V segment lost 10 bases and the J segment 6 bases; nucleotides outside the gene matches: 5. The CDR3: CANGTGAAEAFF. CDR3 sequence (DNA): TGCGCCAACGGGACAGGGGCGGCTGAAGCTTTCTTT.

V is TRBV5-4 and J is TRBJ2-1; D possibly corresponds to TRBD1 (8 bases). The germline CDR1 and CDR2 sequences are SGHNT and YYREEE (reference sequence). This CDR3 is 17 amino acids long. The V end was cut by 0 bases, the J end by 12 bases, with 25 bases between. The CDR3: CASSLAQGGGPPNTQFF. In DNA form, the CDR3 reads TGTGCCAGCAGCTTGGCACAGGGGGGAGGGCCCCCCAATACGCAGTTCTTC.

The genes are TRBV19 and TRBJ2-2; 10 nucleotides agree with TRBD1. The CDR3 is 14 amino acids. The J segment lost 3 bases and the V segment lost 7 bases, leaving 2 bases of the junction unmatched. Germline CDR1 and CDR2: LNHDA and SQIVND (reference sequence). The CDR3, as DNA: TGTGCCAGTAAGGACAGGGGGTACACCGGGGAGCTGTTTTTT. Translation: CASKDRGYTGELFF.

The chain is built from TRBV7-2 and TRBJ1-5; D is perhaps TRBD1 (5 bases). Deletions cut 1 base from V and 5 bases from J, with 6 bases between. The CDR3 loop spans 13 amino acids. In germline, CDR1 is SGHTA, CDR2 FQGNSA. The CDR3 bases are TGTGCCAGCAGCTTAGGGGGGGATCAGCCCCAGCATTTT. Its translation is CASSLGGDQPQHF.

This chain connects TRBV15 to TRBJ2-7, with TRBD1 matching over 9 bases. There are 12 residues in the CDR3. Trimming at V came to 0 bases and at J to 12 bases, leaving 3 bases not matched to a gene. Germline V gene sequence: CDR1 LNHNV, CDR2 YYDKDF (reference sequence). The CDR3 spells CATSRDGGQGYV. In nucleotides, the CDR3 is TGTGCCACCAGCAGAGATGGGGGACAGGGGTACGTC.

The CDR3 DNA follows: TGTGCCAGCAGCCTACGACAGGGGAGCACCGGGGAGCTGTTTTTT. It is translated as CASSLRQGSTGELFF. V and J are TRBV11-3 and TRBJ2-2; 8 bases are a match to TRBD1. Looked up from germline, CDR1 is SGHNT and CDR2 is YENEEA. Germline trimming cut 5 bases from V and 4 bases from J; bases unmatched to any gene: 6. The CDR3 has 15 amino acids.

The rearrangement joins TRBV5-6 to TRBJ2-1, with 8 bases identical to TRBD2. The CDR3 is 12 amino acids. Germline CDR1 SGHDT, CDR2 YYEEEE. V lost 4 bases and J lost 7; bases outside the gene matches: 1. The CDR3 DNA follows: TGTGCCAGCAGCCGCGGGGGGAATGAGCAGTTCTTC. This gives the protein CASSRGGNEQFF.

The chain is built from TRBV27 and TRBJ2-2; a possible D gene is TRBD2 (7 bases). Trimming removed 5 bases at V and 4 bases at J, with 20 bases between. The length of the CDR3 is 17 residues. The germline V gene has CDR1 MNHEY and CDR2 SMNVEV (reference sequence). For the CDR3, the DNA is TGTGCCAGCAGTAGACGACGTGGGGGGGCTGCCACCGGGGAGCTGTTTTTT. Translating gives CASSRRRGGAATGELFF.

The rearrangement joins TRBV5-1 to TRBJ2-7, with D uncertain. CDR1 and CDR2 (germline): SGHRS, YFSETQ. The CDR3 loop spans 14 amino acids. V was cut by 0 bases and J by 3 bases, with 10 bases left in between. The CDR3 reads CASSLAVAGYEQYF. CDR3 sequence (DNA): TGCGCCAGCAGCTTGGCCGTGGCTGGCTACGAGCAGTACTTC.

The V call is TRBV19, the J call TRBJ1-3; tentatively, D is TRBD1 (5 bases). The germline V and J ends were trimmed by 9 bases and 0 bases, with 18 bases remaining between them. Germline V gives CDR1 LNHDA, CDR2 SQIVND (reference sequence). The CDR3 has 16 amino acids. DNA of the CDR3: TGTGCCAGCTCCGCGGGACTCCTAAACTCTGGAAACACCATATATTTT. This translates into CASSAGLLNSGNTIYF.

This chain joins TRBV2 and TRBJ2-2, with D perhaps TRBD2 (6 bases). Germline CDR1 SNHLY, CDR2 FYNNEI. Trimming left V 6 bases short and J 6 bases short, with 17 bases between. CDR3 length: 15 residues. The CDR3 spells CASRADFWGAGELFF. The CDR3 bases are TGTGCCAGCAGGGCCGATTTTTGGGGGGCCGGGGAGCTGTTTTTT. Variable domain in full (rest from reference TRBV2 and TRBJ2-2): EPEVTQTPSHQVTQMGQEVILRCVPISNHLYFYWYRQILGQKVEFLVSFYNNEISEKSEIFDDQFSVERPDGSNFTLKIRSTKLEDSAMYFCASRADFWGAGELFFGEGSRLTVL.

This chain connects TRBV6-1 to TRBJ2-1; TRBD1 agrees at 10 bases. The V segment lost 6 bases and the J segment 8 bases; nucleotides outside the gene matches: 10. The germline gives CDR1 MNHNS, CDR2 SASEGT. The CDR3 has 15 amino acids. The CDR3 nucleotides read TGTGCCAGCAGATCCGAGACAGGGGGCGCTTATGAGCAGTTCTTC. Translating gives CASRSETGGAYEQFF.

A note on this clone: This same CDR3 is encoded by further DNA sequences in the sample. CDR3 sequence: CASRFVADGGSYEQYF. The CDR3 nucleotides read TGTGCCAGCAGATTCGTCGCGGACGGGGGGTCCTACGAGCAGTACTTC. The chain joins TRBV27 to TRBJ2-7, with 7 positions matching TRBD2. The CDR3 runs 16 residues. V was clipped by 6 bases and J by 1 base; unmatched bases: 12. From germline, CDR1 is MNHEY and CDR2 SMNVEV (reference sequence).

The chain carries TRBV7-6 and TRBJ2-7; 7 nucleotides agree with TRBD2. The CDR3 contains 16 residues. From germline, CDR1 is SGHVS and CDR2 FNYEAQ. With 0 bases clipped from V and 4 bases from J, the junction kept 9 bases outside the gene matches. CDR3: CASSLAAAGASYEQYF. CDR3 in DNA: TGTGCCAGCAGCTTAGCGGCGGCGGGAGCAAGTTACGAGCAGTACTTC.

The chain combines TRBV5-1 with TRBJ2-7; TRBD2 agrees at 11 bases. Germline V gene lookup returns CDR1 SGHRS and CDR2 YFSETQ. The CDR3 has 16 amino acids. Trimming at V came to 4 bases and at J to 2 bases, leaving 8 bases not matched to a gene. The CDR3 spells CASSRTSGSPAYEQYF. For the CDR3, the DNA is TGCGCCAGCAGCCGTACTAGCGGGAGTCCCGCCTACGAGCAGTACTTC.

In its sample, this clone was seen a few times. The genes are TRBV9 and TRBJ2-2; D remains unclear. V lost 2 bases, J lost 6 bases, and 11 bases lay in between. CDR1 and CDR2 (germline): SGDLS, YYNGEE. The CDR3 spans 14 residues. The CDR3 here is CASSVLLGAGELFF. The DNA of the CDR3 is TGTGCCAGCAGCGTTCTTCTAGGTGCCGGGGAGCTGTTTTTT.

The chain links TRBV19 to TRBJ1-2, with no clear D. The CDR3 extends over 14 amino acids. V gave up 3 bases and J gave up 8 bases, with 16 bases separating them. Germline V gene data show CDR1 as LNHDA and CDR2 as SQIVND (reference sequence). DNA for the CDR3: TGTGCCAGTAGTATGGCGGAGGCAGTACACGGCTACACCTTC. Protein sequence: CASSMAEAVHGYTF.

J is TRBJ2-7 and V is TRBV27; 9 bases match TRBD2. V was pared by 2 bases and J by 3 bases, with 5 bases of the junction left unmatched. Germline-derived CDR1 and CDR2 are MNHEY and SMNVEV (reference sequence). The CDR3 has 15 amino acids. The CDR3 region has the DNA TGTGCCAGCAGTTTAAATAGCGGGAGTAGCTACGAGCAGTACTTC. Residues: CASSLNSGSSYEQYF.

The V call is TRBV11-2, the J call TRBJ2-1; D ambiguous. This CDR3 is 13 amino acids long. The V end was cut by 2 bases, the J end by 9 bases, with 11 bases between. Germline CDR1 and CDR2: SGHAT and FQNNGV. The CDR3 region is CASSLTTLAEQFF. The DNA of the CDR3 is TGTGCCAGCAGCTTAACTACCCTCGCTGAGCAGTTCTTC.

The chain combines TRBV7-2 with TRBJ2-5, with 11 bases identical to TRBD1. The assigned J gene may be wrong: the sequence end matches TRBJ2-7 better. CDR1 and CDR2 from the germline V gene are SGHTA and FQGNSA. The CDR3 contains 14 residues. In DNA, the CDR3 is TGTGCCAGCAGCTCATGGACAGGGGGCCACGAGCAGTACTTC. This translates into CASSSWTGGHEQYF.